This TCR beta chain is from a study of blood T cell repertoires in COVID-19. In the study overall: The United States, Italy and Spain supplied acute and convalescent COVID-19 samples. PBMCs, B-cell-depleted T cells, or T cells were the source of the cDNA or gDNA that made up the material.

This CDR3 is 15 amino acids long. From germline, CDR1 is LGHNA and CDR2 YSLEER. Trimming pared 1 base from V and 4 bases from J, leaving 13 bases between. This clone was observed once. As handled by the study authors: Amplifying reference gene primers gave estimates of nucleated cell counts. Profiled with immunoSEQ multiplex PCR; TCRdb holds only in-frame clones, not every one. The V and J calls and clone size were taken over from that table, and D and trimming were inferred from the DNA. The data contain 55,000 to 75,000 clones, roughly 81% of them seen just once; the ten biggest clones take up around a tenth.

This clonotype was sampled from a human donor in a cohort sampled during active COVID-19. The rearrangement links TRBV4-3 to TRBJ1-2; D is ambiguous. Sequencing was carried out using peripheral blood. CDR3 in amino acids: CASSQGTGGSYGYTF. CDR3 nucleotides: TGCGCCAGCAGCCAAGGGACGGGTGGGAGCTATGGCTACACCTTC.